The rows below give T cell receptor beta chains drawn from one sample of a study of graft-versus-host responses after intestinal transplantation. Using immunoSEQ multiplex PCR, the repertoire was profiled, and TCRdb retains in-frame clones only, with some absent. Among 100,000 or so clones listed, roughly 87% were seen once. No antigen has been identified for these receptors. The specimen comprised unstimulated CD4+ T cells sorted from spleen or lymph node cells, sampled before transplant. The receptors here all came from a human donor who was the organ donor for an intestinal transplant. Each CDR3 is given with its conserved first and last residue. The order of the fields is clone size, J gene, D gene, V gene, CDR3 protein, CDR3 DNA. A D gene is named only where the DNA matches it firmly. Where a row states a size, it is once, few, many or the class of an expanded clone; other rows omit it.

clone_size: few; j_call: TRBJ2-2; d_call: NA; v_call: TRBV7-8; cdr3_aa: CASSLGQVDGELFF; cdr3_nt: TGTGCCAGCAGCTTAGGACAGGTCGACGGGGAGCTGTTTTTT
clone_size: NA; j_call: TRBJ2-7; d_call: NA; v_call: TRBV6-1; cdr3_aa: CASSRESSYEQYF; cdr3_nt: TGTGCCAGCAGTAGGGAGAGCTCCTACGAGCAGTACTTC
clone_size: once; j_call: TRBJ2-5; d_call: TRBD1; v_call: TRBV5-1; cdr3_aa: CASSLGQGVRETQYF; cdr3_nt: TGCGCCAGCAGCTTGGGACAGGGTGTAAGGGAGACCCAGTACTTC
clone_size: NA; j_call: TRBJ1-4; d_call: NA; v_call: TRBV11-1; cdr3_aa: CASSLKGLTNEKLFF; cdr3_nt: TGTGCCAGCAGCTTAAAGGGATTGACTAATGAAAAACTGTTTTTT
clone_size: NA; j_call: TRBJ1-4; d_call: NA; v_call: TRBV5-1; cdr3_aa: CASSSGATNEKLFF; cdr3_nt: TGCGCCAGCAGCTCTGGGGCAACTAATGAAAAACTGTTTTTT
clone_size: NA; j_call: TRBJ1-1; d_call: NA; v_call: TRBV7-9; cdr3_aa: CASSLNRAEAFF; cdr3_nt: TGTGCCAGCAGCTTAAACAGGGCTGAAGCTTTCTTT
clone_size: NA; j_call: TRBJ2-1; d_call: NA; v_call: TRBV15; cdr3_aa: CATSRASYGFNEQFF; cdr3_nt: TGTGCCACCAGCAGAGCCAGCTACGGGTTTAATGAGCAGTTCTTC
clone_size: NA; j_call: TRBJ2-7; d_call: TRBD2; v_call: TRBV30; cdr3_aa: CAWSAERGREQYF; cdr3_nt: TGTGCCTGGAGTGCGGAGCGGGGGCGAGAGCAGTACTTC
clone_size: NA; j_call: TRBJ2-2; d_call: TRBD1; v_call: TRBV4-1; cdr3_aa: CASSHLGQGLNTGELFF; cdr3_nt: TGCGCCAGCAGCCATCTCGGACAGGGCTTAAATACCGGGGAGCTGTTTTTT
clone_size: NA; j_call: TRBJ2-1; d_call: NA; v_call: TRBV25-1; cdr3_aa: CASSEGRFYNEQFF; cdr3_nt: TGTGCCAGCAGTGAGGGCCGGTTCTACAATGAGCAGTTCTTC
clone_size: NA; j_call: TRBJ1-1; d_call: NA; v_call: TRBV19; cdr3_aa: CASTFGAQPIHEAFF; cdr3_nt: TGTGCCAGTACTTTCGGCGCACAGCCCATCCATGAAGCTTTCTTT
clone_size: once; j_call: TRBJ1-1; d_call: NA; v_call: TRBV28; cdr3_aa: CASSFPLVMNTEAFF; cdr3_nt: TGTGCCAGCAGTTTCCCCCTGGTCATGAACACTGAAGCTTTCTTT
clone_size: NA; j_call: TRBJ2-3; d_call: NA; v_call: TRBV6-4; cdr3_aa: CASSESPTDTQYF; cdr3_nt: TGTGCCAGCAGTGAGAGCCCAACAGATACGCAGTATTTT
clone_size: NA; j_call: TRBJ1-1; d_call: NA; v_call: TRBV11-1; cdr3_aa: CASSWVGNTEAFF; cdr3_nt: TGTGCCAGCAGCTGGGTAGGGAACACTGAAGCTTTCTTT
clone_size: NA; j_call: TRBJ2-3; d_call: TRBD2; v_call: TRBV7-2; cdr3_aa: CASSLGLAGGTDTQYF; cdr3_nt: TGTGCCAGCAGCTTAGGACTAGCGGGGGGCACAGATACGCAGTATTTT
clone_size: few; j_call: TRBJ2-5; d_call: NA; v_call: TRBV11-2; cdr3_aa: CASSLEHLQETQYF; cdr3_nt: TGTGCCAGCAGCTTAGAGCACCTCCAAGAGACCCAGTACTTC
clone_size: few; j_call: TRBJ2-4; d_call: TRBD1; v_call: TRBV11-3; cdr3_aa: CASSSGQGNIQYF; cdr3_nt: TGTGCCAGCAGCTCGGGACAGGGAAACATTCAGTACTTC
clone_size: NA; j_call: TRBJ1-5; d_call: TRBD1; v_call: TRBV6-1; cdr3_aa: CASRRTGDGGQPQHF; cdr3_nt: TGTGCCAGCAGACGGACAGGGGACGGGGGTCAGCCCCAGCATTTT